Below are 7 T cell receptor beta chains sequenced from a single sample in a study of T cell responses to AZD1222 COVID-19 vaccine. Using immunoSEQ multiplex PCR, the repertoire was profiled, and TCRdb retains in-frame clones only, with some absent. The profile shows 45,000 or so clones, roughly 87% of them singletons. The sample consisted of peripheral blood, taken 28 days after the second AZD1222 dose. These receptors all stem from an adult who received the AZD1222 COVID-19 vaccine.

The rearrangement joins TRBV7-6 to TRBJ1-3; TRBD1 agrees at 9 bases. This CDR3 comprises 15 residues. The trim removed 5 bases at V and 8 bases at J, leaving 10 bases unmatched. Per germline, CDR1 SGHVS and CDR2 FNYEAQ. This CDR3 is CASSTGQGPLDTIYF. For the CDR3, the DNA is TGTGCCAGCAGCACCGGACAGGGGCCTCTCGACACCATATATTTT. The variable domain in full, completed from reference TRBV7-6 and TRBJ1-3, reads GAGVSQSPRYKVTKRGQDVALRCDPISGHVSLYWYRQALGQGPEFLTYFNYEAQQDKSGLPNDRFSAERPEGSISTLTIQRTEQRDSAMYRCASSTGQGPLDTIYFGEGSWLTVV.

The V call is TRBV6-6, the J call TRBJ2-7, with D perhaps matching TRBD2 (6 bases). With 10 bases removed from V and 6 bases from J, the gap between germline ends came to 16 bases. Germline V lookup: CDR1 MNHNY, CDR2 SVGAGI (reference sequence). This CDR3 is 12 amino acids long. CDR3 bases: TGTGCCACCCTAGCGCAGACGGCCGAGCAGTACTTC. It codes for CATLAQTAEQYF.

V is TRBV27 and J is TRBJ1-2; D unresolved. With 0 bases removed from V and 7 bases from J, the gap between germline ends came to 21 bases. The CDR3 sequence is 17 residues long. The V gene's germline CDR1 is MNHEY and CDR2 SMNVEV (reference sequence). In DNA, the CDR3 is TGTGCCAGCAGTTTATCGGTCGGGGTCGAGGCGGTGGGTGGCTACACCTTC. It specifies CASSLSVGVEAVGGYTF.

CDR3: CASSMGSGGPNEQFF. The CDR3 DNA reads as TGTGCCAGTAGTATGGGGTCGGGGGGGCCCAATGAGCAGTTCTTC. The chain is built from TRBV19 and TRBJ2-1; TRBD2 agrees at 8 bases. Germline V lookup: CDR1 LNHDA, CDR2 SQIVND (reference sequence). V trimming: 3 bases; J trimming: 6 bases; junction bases outside the gene matches: 7. This CDR3 has 15 amino acids.

This clone was found once. The genes are TRBV27 and TRBJ2-7; perhaps TRBD1 as D (5 bases). Germline V gene lookup returns CDR1 MNHEY and CDR2 SMNVEV (reference sequence). Trimming removed 4 bases at V and 3 bases at J, with 10 bases between. The CDR3 sequence is 13 residues long. The CDR3 reads CASSSDKSYEQYF. The CDR3 DNA is TGTGCCAGCAGTTCGGACAAGAGCTACGAGCAGTACTTC.

This clone was recorded once. The V and J genes are TRBV27 and TRBJ2-7; no clear D gene. Trimming left V 6 bases short and J 2 bases short, with 14 bases between. The germline V gene encodes CDR1 MNHEY and CDR2 SMNVEV (reference sequence). CDR3 length: 14 residues. As DNA, the CDR3 is TGTGCCAGCAGATCTTCGGGTTTCCCCTACGAGCAGTACTTC. Its protein product is CASRSSGFPYEQYF.

This clone showed up just once. CDR3 amino acids: CASSQDHDREVQETQYF. In DNA form, the CDR3 reads TGTGCCAGCAGCCAAGATCACGACAGGGAGGTCCAAGAGACCCAGTACTTC. V usage is TRBV3-1 (or the pseudogene TRBV3-2) and J usage is TRBJ2-5; maybe TRBD1 (7 bases). Trimming left V 0 bases short and J 1 base short, with 15 bases between. This CDR3 spans 17 amino acids. Germline assignment: CDR1 LGHDT and CDR2 YNNKEL (reference sequence).